This T cell receptor beta chain was sequenced during a study of blood T cells in healthy people across ages. General study findings and limits: Using unsorted PBMCs precluded a conclusive naive versus antigen-experienced comparison. While age rose, TCR beta diversity per million T cells dropped in a roughly linear way.

Comments on this clonotype: Its antigen is undetermined.

It was with a sample-barcoded 5' primer and a J-beta primer mix that a second PCR of about 6 to 11 cycles was run. Each CDR3 protein is one row after TCRdb ran MiXCR on the 5' RACE reads. The table has around 650,000 distinct CDR3 sequences, approximately 30% seen once; the top ten hold 15%. Germline assignment: CDR1 LNHDA and CDR2 SQIVND (reference sequence). This CDR3 has 15 amino acids. After removal of 5 bases from V and 7 bases from J, the junction contained 8 bases not matched to a gene. The TCR was taken from an elderly woman in good health. Source material: blood. J is TRBJ2-1 and V is TRBV19, with 10 bases fitting TRBD2. The CDR3 nucleotides are TGTGCCAGTAGTGGGGCTAGCGGGAGTTTTAATGAGCAGTTCTTC. As protein: CASSGASGSFNEQFF.